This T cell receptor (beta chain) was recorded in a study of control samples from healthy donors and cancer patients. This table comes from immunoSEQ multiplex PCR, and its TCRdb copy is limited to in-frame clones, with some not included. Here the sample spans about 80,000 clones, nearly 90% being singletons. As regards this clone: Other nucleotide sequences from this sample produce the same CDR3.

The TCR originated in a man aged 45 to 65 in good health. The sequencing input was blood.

Written as DNA, the CDR3 is TGTGCCAGCAGCCAAAGACCCAGGACTAGCGGACACAATGAGCAGTTCTTC. Amino acids: CASSQRPRTSGHNEQFF. V is TRBV4-2 and J is TRBJ2-1, with 10 bases aligning to TRBD2. The V gene end was trimmed by 2 bases and the J gene end by 5 bases; junction bases not matched to a gene: 9. The CDR3 contains 17 residues. CDR1 and CDR2 from the germline V gene are LGHNA and YNFKEQ.